Below, one TCR beta chain is given with its context. Its antigen specificity is not known. Base quality data are lacking; no much larger clone is found one base away. The data are from a study of blood T cell repertoires in COVID-19 (dated by TCRdb to the early 2020s). Notes on the research overall: Samples from collaborators originated in the United States, Italy and Spain and spanned both the acute and convalescent phases of COVID-19. The prospective study material was composed of cDNA or gDNA derived from T cells, B-cell-depleted T cells, or PBMCs. The dataset comprised deeply sampled blood TCRbeta repertoires from subjects exposed to, actively infected with, or recovered from COVID-19. The repertoires were released in a freely available public database meant as a resource for research on the immune response to SARS-CoV-2. The samples were drawn from the first 160 participants of the ongoing ImmuneRACE study and from 950 to 1,500 subjects provided by 6 global collaborators. The sample metadata nearly always contained a de-identified subject ID, COVID-19 status, age in years and sex. Where available, HLA class I and class II types were taken from metadata supplied by the sample provider and were not determined by assay-based typing.

TCRbeta CDR3 regions were amplified from genomic DNA by means of the immunoSEQ Assay, a bias-controlled multiplex PCR. Turning to the authors' computational methods: The number of nucleated cells in each sample was estimated by amplification of reference gene primers within the assay. To quantify the absolute abundance of each unique TCRbeta CDR3 rearrangement, sequence reads were collapsed and filtered. For each sample, productive Simpson clonality was calculated as the square root of Simpson's diversity index across productive rearrangements. TCRdb stores this immuneACCESS table with in-frame sequences only. Part of the clones is absent; in the studies checked, under half of the shortfall reflects unresolved V genes, and no reason is known for the rest. The DNA was the basis for D and trimming; V, J and clone size are from that table. Recorded for this sample are about 49,000 clones; roughly 86% of them occurred a single time. Around 5% of the sample is held by the ten biggest clonotypes.

V ends up 7 bases short and J 0 bases short, with an unmatched junction base count of 6. There are 15 amino acids in the CDR3, from cysteine to phenylalanine inclusive. This entry keeps only the CDR3 DNA: 45 bases, framed from base 1. The germline V gene yields SQVTM for CDR1 and ANQGSEA for CDR2. The collaborating institutions used their own protocols to collect whole blood in K2EDTA tubes. For TCRbeta analysis, collaborators shipped samples in one of three forms: frozen whole blood, isolated PBMCs, or DNA extracted from either of those sample types. The paper as a whole reports these results and caveats: The amount of clinical and demographic metadata varied by source and participant and was provided uncurated.

This receptor was taken from a man aged 35-49 years with active COVID-19. In this chain, TRBV29-1 is recombined with TRBJ2-3, with 11 middle bases fitting TRBD2. Sequenced input: peripheral blood. The nucleotide sequence is TGCAGCGCCCAGACTAGCGGGGCGAGCACAGATACGCAGTATTTT. This gives the protein CSAQTSGASTDTQYF.